The rows below give T cell receptor beta chains drawn from one sample of a study of T-cell memory formation after mild COVID-19. TCRdb used MiXCR to reprocess the 5' RACE reads, holding one entry per CDR3 protein. The sample lists 55,000 to 70,000 distinct CDR3 sequences; about 30% were seen once. The sample consisted of PBMCs or a T cell subset sorted from them (not recorded which). These TCRs come from a man younger than 35 who had mild COVID-19 (a few samples of this study predate the infection). Cell type and time point are not known. The CDR3 runs from the conserved cysteine through the conserved F or W. A D gene is named only where the DNA matches it firmly. Only part of the rows carry a size: once, few, many, or a class if the clone is expanded.

D: -; V: TRBV27; J: TRBJ1-5; size: -; DNA: TGTGCCAGCAGTTTAAGGGGCAGGGGTTTTCAGCCCCAGCATTTT; CDR3: CASSLRGRGFQPQHF
D: -; V: TRBV28; J: TRBJ2-1; size: -; DNA: TGTGCCAGCAGCCCTGGACTGGGGGGCAATGAGCAGTTCTTC; CDR3: CASSPGLGGNEQFF
D: -; V: TRBV14; J: TRBJ2-7; size: many; DNA: TGTGCCAGCAGCCAAGGTCTGGGGGTAGGCGAGCAGTACTTC; CDR3: CASSQGLGVGEQYF
D: -; V: TRBV18; J: TRBJ1-5; size: -; DNA: TGTGCCAGCTCACCACCGCGCGGGTGGCCCCAGCATTTT; CDR3: CASSPPRGWPQHF
D: TRBD2; V: TRBV7-2; J: TRBJ2-3; size: few; DNA: TGTGCCAGCAGCTTCCCGGGGGGGCTTACAGATACGCAGTATTTT; CDR3: CASSFPGGLTDTQYF
D: -; V: TRBV6-5; J: TRBJ1-1; size: once; DNA: TGTGCCAGCAGTTACTCGAGAACCGTGAACACTGAAGCTTTCTTT; CDR3: CASSYSRTVNTEAFF
D: -; V: TRBV5-1; J: TRBJ1-1; size: -; DNA: TGCGCCAGCAGCTTGGCGGGGTTGTACACTGAAGCTTTCTTT; CDR3: CASSLAGLYTEAFF
D: -; V: TRBV9; J: TRBJ2-2; size: -; DNA: TGTGCCAGCAGCGTAGGTGGGGGAAGCACCGGGGAGCTGTTTTTT; CDR3: CASSVGGGSTGELFF
D: TRBD2; V: TRBV12-3/TRBV12-4; J: TRBJ2-1; size: few; DNA: TGTGCCAGCAGTTTGGGGAGGGAATGGAACAATGAGCAGTTCTTC; CDR3: CASSLGREWNNEQFF
D: -; V: TRBV7-9; J: TRBJ1-1; size: -; DNA: TGTGCCAGCAGCCAAACAGGATTCGACACTGAAGCTTTCTTT; CDR3: CASSQTGFDTEAFF
D: -; V: TRBV6-6; J: TRBJ2-5; size: -; DNA: TGTGCCAGCAGTTACTCGAAGGGCAGCCAAGAGACCCAGTACTTC; CDR3: CASSYSKGSQETQYF
D: TRBD1; V: TRBV12-3/TRBV12-4; J: TRBJ2-5; size: few; DNA: TGTGCCAGCAGTCGGACGGGACAGGGAGAAGAGACCCAGTACTTC; CDR3: CASSRTGQGEETQYF
D: -; V: TRBV20-1; J: TRBJ2-1; size: -; DNA: TGCAGTGCTAGAGGAACGGGCCACCGCTCCGACAATGAGCAGTTCTTC; CDR3: CSARGTGHRSDNEQFF
D: TRBD2; V: TRBV7-6; J: TRBJ2-1; size: -; DNA: TGTGCCAGCAGCTTAGCAGCGGAAACACGGGGGAGGGACAATGAGCAGTTCTTC; CDR3: CASSLAAETRGRDNEQFF
D: -; V: TRBV20-1; J: TRBJ1-5; size: few; DNA: TGCAGTGCTAGAACTGAGAGCAATCAGCCCCAGCATTTT; CDR3: CSARTESNQPQHF
D: -; V: TRBV11-2; J: TRBJ2-1; size: -; DNA: TGTGCCAGCAGCTTAGAAGGCAGGGGGGTAAATGAGCAGTTCTTC; CDR3: CASSLEGRGVNEQFF
D: TRBD1; V: TRBV7-9; J: TRBJ2-1; size: few; DNA: TGTGCCAGCAGCTGGGACAGCTATGAGCAGTTCTTC; CDR3: CASSWDSYEQFF
D: -; V: TRBV7-8; J: TRBJ1-5; size: -; DNA: TGTGCCAGCAGCTTGCTAGTGGGCAATCAGCCCCAGCATTTT; CDR3: CASSLLVGNQPQHF
D: -; V: TRBV7-8; J: TRBJ2-1; size: many; DNA: TGTGCCAGCAGCTGGGGCTTCAATGAGCAGTTCTTC; CDR3: CASSWGFNEQFF
D: -; V: TRBV18; J: TRBJ1-2; size: -; DNA: TGTGCCAGCTCACCACCCGATTCGTATGGCTACACCTTC; CDR3: CASSPPDSYGYTF
D: -; V: TRBV7-9; J: TRBJ2-3; size: -; DNA: TGTGCCAGCAGCTTAATGGTGCGGCCATCCACAGATACGCAGTATTTT; CDR3: CASSLMVRPSTDTQYF
D: TRBD2; V: TRBV18; J: TRBJ2-6; size: -; DNA: TGTGCCAGCTCACCACCAGGACCAGCGGGGGGCACCCTCTCTGGGGCCAACGTCCTGACTTTC; CDR3: CASSPPGPAGGTLSGANVLTF
D: -; V: TRBV5-1; J: TRBJ2-3; size: -; DNA: TGCGCCAGCAGCTTGGGCGTAAGCGCAGATACGCAGTATTTT; CDR3: CASSLGVSADTQYF
D: -; V: TRBV9; J: TRBJ2-1; size: few; DNA: TGTGCCAGCAGCGTAGAAGGGGGGGAGAACAATGAGCAGTTCTTC; CDR3: CASSVEGGENNEQFF
D: -; V: TRBV4-1; J: TRBJ1-5; size: once; DNA: TGCGCCAGCAGCCAAGGTCCCAATCAGCCCCAGCATTTT; CDR3: CASSQGPNQPQHF
D: -; V: TRBV20-1; J: TRBJ2-1; size: -; DNA: TGCAGTGCTAGTACCGCGTTCGGGCCGTCGTACAATGAGCAGTTCTTC; CDR3: CSASTAFGPSYNEQFF
D: -; V: TRBV12-3/TRBV12-4; J: TRBJ1-2; size: -; DNA: TGTGCCACCGGAAGTGGGGCTTATGGCTACACCTTC; CDR3: CATGSGAYGYTF
D: TRBD2; V: TRBV7-9; J: TRBJ2-1; size: -; DNA: TGTGCCAGCAGGGGACTAGCGGGGAGCTCCTACAATGAGCAGTTCTTC; CDR3: CASRGLAGSSYNEQFF
D: -; V: TRBV7-2; J: TRBJ1-2; size: -; DNA: TGTGCCAGCAGCTTAAATCTGCTGGGTGGTGGCTACACCTTC; CDR3: CASSLNLLGGGYTF
D: -; V: TRBV7-6; J: TRBJ2-7; size: -; DNA: TGTGCCAGCCCCGGCTACGAGCAGTACTTC; CDR3: CASPGYEQYF
D: -; V: TRBV6-5; J: TRBJ1-2; size: few; DNA: TGTGCCAGCAGTTACTCGATGGGGGACCGTGGCTACACCTTC; CDR3: CASSYSMGDRGYTF
D: -; V: TRBV5-4; J: TRBJ1-2; size: -; DNA: TGTGCCAGCAGCTTTAGTAGAGCTGGCTACACCTTC; CDR3: CASSFSRAGYTF
D: TRBD2; V: TRBV29-1; J: TRBJ2-4; size: few; DNA: TGCAGCGTTGTAGCGGGCAAGAACATTCAGTACTTC; CDR3: CSVVAGKNIQYF
D: -; V: TRBV4-1; J: TRBJ2-3; size: few; DNA: TGCGCCAGCAGCCAAGTGGCGGGAACTAGCACAGATACGCAGTATTTT; CDR3: CASSQVAGTSTDTQYF
D: -; V: TRBV20-1; J: TRBJ2-5; size: -; DNA: TGCAGTGCTTGGAGGCAAGAGACCCAGTACTTC; CDR3: CSAWRQETQYF
D: -; V: TRBV3-1; J: TRBJ1-5; size: few; DNA: TGTGCCAGCAGCCCGGGAGTGAATAGCAATCAGCCCCAGCATTTT; CDR3: CASSPGVNSNQPQHF
D: TRBD2; V: TRBV12-3/TRBV12-4; J: TRBJ2-1; size: few; DNA: TGTGCCAGCAGTTTAGGCCCTAGCGGGGGGGTCTACAATGAGCAGTTCTTC; CDR3: CASSLGPSGGVYNEQFF
D: -; V: TRBV4-2; J: TRBJ2-5; size: -; DNA: TGTGCCAGCAGCCAAGGCAATAGCAGACAAGAGACCCAGTACTTC; CDR3: CASSQGNSRQETQYF
D: TRBD2; V: TRBV10-3; J: TRBJ2-1; size: -; DNA: TGTGCCATCAGTGACCAAGGACTAGCGGGGGGGAATGAGCAGTTCTTC; CDR3: CAISDQGLAGGNEQFF
D: -; V: TRBV20-1; J: TRBJ1-1; size: few; DNA: TGCAGTGCTAGGTCACAGTCGCGAGGGATTGAAGCTTTCTTT; CDR3: CSARSQSRGIEAFF
D: -; V: TRBV6-1; J: TRBJ2-4; size: -; DNA: TGTGCCAGCAGTGAAGGCCCTGGGAAGTCGATAAACATTCAGTACTTC; CDR3: CASSEGPGKSINIQYF
D: TRBD1; V: TRBV7-9; J: TRBJ2-1; size: many; DNA: TGTGCCAGCAGCTTAGTGTGGACAGGGGGCCACAATGAGCAGTTCTTC; CDR3: CASSLVWTGGHNEQFF
D: TRBD1; V: TRBV7-7; J: TRBJ1-5; size: -; DNA: TGTGCTAGCAGCCTGGGGACAGGGGGCCGCAATCAGCCCCAGCATTTT; CDR3: CASSLGTGGRNQPQHF
D: -; V: TRBV4-2; J: TRBJ2-3; size: few; DNA: TGTGCCAGCAGCCAAGGTGGGGGCCCCGCAGATACGCAGTATTTT; CDR3: CASSQGGGPADTQYF
D: -; V: TRBV19; J: TRBJ2-5; size: few; DNA: TGTGCCAGTAGTAACAGCCGCAGGGAACCCCAAGAGACCCAGTACTTC; CDR3: CASSNSRREPQETQYF
D: -; V: TRBV7-7; J: TRBJ2-7; size: few; DNA: TGTGCCAGCAGCTTATCAGGGTCCTACGAGCAGTACTTC; CDR3: CASSLSGSYEQYF
D: -; V: TRBV6-5; J: TRBJ1-1; size: once; DNA: TGTGCCAGCAGTTACTACGGAAGGGCCGACCCTGAAGCTTTCTTT; CDR3: CASSYYGRADPEAFF
D: TRBD2; V: TRBV11-1; J: TRBJ2-2; size: many; DNA: TGTGCCAGCAGCTTAGTGGCTAGCGGGGCCACCGGGGAGCTGTTTTTT; CDR3: CASSLVASGATGELFF
D: -; V: TRBV28; J: TRBJ1-6; size: -; DNA: TGTGCCAGCAGTCTTTTGAGCTCCTATAATTCACCCCTCCACTTT; CDR3: CASSLLSSYNSPLHF
D: -; V: TRBV30; J: TRBJ1-6; size: -; DNA: TGTGCCTCTAGCCCCGGCAACTCGGCACCCCTCCACTTT; CDR3: CASSPGNSAPLHF
D: -; V: TRBV4-1; J: TRBJ1-4; size: -; DNA: TGCGCCAGCAGCCAAGTCGGGCAGGCCGAAAAACTGTTTTTT; CDR3: CASSQVGQAEKLFF
D: TRBD2; V: TRBV29-1; J: TRBJ2-3; size: few; DNA: TGCAGCGTTGAAGATCCGCGGAGCGGGGTGGCAGATACGCAGTATTTT; CDR3: CSVEDPRSGVADTQYF
D: TRBD1; V: TRBV19; J: TRBJ1-6; size: few; DNA: TGTGCCAGTAGCCCGACAGGGGGCCGGAATTCACCCCTCCACTTT; CDR3: CASSPTGGRNSPLHF
D: TRBD2; V: TRBV20-1; J: TRBJ2-2; size: few; DNA: TGCAGTGCTCCGGGGGGGCTTTTCCCAAAAACCGGGGAGCTGTTTTTT; CDR3: CSAPGGLFPKTGELFF
D: TRBD1; V: TRBV27; J: TRBJ2-7; size: few; DNA: TGTGCCACCCGAGCCCCGGGACAGGGGTACGAGCAGTACTTC; CDR3: CATRAPGQGYEQYF
D: -; V: TRBV5-1; J: TRBJ1-1; size: -; DNA: TGCGCCAGCAGCTTGTTAGACACTGAAGCTTTCTTT; CDR3: CASSLLDTEAFF
D: -; V: TRBV5-6; J: TRBJ2-2; size: -; DNA: TGTGCCAGCAGCGCGGACGGAATTCTCACCGGGGAGCTGTTTTTT; CDR3: CASSADGILTGELFF
D: -; V: TRBV4-3; J: TRBJ2-3; size: -; DNA: TGCGCCAGCAGCCGCAAGAAGCTTACAGATACGCAGTATTTT; CDR3: CASSRKKLTDTQYF